This T cell receptor (beta chain) was observed in a study of CD8+ T cells in alopecia areata. General study findings and limits: Scalp repertoires also include resident alphabeta T cells from normal skin. The study found higher clonality in lesional than normal scalp, especially in alopecia totalis/universalis. Patients shared TCRs less clearly than mice did, possibly for HLA-related reasons.

About this clone itself: Its antigen is unidentified.

The CDR3 runs to 14 residues. CDR1 and CDR2 from the germline V gene are SGDLS and YYNGEE. V was trimmed by 2 bases and J by 0 bases, leaving 9 bases between them. RNA was extracted and reverse transcribed into cDNA as the sequencing template. Profiling relied on immunoSEQ multiplex PCR, and the TCRdb table lists in-frame clones only, not all of them. Of 100,000 to 150,000 clones listed, about 51% were seen once; the top ten hold 8% to 11%. The receptor was derived from a human donor with alopecia areata. The sequencing input was NKG2D-low CD8+ T cells sorted from blood. The chain uses TRBV9 and TRBJ2-7; D remains unclear. Written as DNA, the CDR3 is TGTGCCAGCAGCGTCACCCCAGACTCCTACGAGCAGTACTTC. Residues: CASSVTPDSYEQYF.